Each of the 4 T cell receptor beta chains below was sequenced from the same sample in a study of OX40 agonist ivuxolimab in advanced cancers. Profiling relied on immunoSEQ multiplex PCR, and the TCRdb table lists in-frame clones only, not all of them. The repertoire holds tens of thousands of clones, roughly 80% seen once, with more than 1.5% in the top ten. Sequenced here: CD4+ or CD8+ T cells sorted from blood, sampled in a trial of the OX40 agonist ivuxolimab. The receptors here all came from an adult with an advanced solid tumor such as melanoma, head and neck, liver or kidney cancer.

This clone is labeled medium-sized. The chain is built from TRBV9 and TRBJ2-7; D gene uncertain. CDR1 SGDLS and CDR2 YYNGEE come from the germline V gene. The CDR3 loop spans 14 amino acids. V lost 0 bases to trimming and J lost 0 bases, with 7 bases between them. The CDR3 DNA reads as TGTGCCAGCAGCGTAGCTCCAGACTCCTACGAGCAGTACTTC. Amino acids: CASSVAPDSYEQYF.

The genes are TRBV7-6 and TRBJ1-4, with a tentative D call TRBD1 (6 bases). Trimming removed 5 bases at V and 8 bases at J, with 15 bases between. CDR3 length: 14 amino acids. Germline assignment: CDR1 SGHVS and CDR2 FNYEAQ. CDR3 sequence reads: CASSLDSRFEKLFF. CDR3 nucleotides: TGTGCCAGCAGCCTGGACAGTCGATTCGAAAAACTGTTTTTT.

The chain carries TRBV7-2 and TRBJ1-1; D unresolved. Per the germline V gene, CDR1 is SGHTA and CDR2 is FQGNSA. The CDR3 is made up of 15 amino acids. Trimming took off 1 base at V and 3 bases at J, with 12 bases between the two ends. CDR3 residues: CASSLGGRTYTEAFF. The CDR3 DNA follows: TGTGCCAGCAGCTTAGGGGGAAGGACGTACACTGAAGCTTTCTTT.

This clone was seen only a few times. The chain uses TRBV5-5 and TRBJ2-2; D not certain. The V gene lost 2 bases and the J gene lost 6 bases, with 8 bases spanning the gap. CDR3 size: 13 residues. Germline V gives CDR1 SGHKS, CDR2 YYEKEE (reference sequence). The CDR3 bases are TGTGCCAGCAGCTTAGAACAGCCCGGGGAGCTGTTTTTT. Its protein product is CASSLEQPGELFF.